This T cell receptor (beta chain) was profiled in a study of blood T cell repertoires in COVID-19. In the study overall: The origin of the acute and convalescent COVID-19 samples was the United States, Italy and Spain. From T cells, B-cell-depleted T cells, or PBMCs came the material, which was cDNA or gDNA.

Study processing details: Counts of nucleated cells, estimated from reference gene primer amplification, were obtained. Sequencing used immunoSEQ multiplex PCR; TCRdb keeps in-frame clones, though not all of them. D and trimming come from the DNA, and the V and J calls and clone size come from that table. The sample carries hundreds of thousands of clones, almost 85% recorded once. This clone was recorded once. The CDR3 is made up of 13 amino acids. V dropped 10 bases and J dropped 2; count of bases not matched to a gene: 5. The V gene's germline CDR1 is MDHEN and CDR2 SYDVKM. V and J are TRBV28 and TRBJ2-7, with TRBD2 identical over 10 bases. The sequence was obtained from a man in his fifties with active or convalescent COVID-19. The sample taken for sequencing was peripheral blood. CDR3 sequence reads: CATGTSVTYEQYF. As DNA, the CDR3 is TGTGCCACCGGGACTAGCGTGACCTACGAGCAGTACTTC.